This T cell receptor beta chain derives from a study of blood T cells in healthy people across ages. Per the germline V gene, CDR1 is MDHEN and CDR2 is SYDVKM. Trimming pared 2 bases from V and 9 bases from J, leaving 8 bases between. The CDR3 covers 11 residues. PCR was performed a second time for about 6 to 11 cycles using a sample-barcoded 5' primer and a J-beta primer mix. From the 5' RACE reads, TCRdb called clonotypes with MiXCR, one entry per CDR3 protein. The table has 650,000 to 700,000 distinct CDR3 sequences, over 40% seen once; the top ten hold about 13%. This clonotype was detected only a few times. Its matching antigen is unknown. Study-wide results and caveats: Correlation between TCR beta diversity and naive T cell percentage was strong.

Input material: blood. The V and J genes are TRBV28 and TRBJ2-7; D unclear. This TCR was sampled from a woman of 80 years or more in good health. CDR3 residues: CASSLNVWQYF. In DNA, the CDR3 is TGTGCCAGCAGTTTAAACGTGTGGCAGTACTTC.